A selection of T cell receptor beta chains follows, all from one sample in a study of T cells in Graves' hyperthyroidism and ophthalmopathy. From the multiplex PCR reads, TCRdb called clonotypes with MiXCR, one entry per CDR3 protein. The data show a few hundred thousand distinct CDR3 sequences, just over 45% seen once. The source material was peripheral blood or thyroid tissue (not recorded which). These receptors all come from a woman between 18 and 29 years old with Graves' hyperthyroidism. The CDR3 runs from the conserved cysteine through the conserved F or W. The D gene is left open where the match is weak. Some rows have no size entry. The others give once, few or many, or a class for an expanded clone.

cdr3_length | d_call | clone_size | j_call | v_call | cdr3_nt | cdr3_aa
16 | TRBD1 | NA | TRBJ2-6 | TRBV5-1 | TGCGCCAGCAGCTGGGACAGGGGGCTTGGGGCCAACGTCCTGACTTTC | CASSWDRGLGANVLTF
13 | NA | many | TRBJ2-2 | TRBV6-1 | TGTGCCAGCAGTGAAACATACACCGGGGAGCTGTTTTTT | CASSETYTGELFF
15 | TRBD1 | many | TRBJ1-6 | TRBV4-3 | TGCGCCAGCAGCCACGGTGGGACAGGGGATTCACCCCTCCACTTT | CASSHGGTGDSPLHF
16 | TRBD2 | NA | TRBJ2-1 | TRBV5-1 | TGCGCCAGCAGCTTGACTAGCGGAACAGGTAGCAATGAGCAGTTCTTC | CASSLTSGTGSNEQFF
15 | TRBD1 | NA | TRBJ1-1 | TRBV15 | TGTGCCACCAGCAGTGAAGACAGGGCCTGGAATGAAGCTTTCTTT | CATSSEDRAWNEAFF
12 | NA | NA | TRBJ2-2 | TRBV7-2 | TGTGCCAGCAGCTTACCCCCGAGGGAGCTGTTTTTT | CASSLPPRELFF
12 | NA | NA | TRBJ1-1 | TRBV6-1 | TGTGCCATCAGTGATGCAGGCAGTAGGGCTTTCTTT | CAISDAGSRAFF
15 | TRBD2 | NA | TRBJ2-5 | TRBV2 | TGTGCCAGCAGCCCAGGACTAGCGGCTACAAGGGCCCAGTACTTC | CASSPGLAATRAQYF
11 | NA | NA | TRBJ2-7 | TRBV20-1 | TGCAGTGCTAGCGGACCCAACGAGCAGTACTTC | CSASGPNEQYF
16 | TRBD1 | NA | TRBJ1-2 | TRBV20-1 | TGCAGTGCCAGCTTCGGGACAGGGGGCGCGGGCTATGGCTACACCTTC | CSASFGTGGAGYGYTF
14 | NA | NA | TRBJ1-1 | TRBV9 | TGTGTCAGCAGCTCAAGGGACGGGAACACTGAAGCTTTCTTT | CVSSSRDGNTEAFF
13 | NA | many | TRBJ1-4 | TRBV5-5 | TGTGCCAGCAGCTTACAGGGTGATGAAAAACTGTTTTTT | CASSLQGDEKLFF
14 | NA | many | TRBJ2-1 | TRBV20-1 | TGCAGTGCTAGTCTGGGGGGTTCCTACAATGAGCAGTTCTTC | CSASLGGSYNEQFF
15 | NA | few | TRBJ2-2 | TRBV19 | TGTGCCAGTAGTATAGTACCAGGGAACACCGGGGAGCTGTTTTTT | CASSIVPGNTGELFF
10 | NA | NA | TRBJ2-5 | TRBV7-9 | TGTGCCAGCAGCCAAAGGACCCAGTACTTC | CASSQRTQYF
16 | TRBD1 | NA | TRBJ2-6 | TRBV29-1 | TGCAGCGTTGACGTGGACAGGGTCTCTGGGGCCAACGTCCTGACTTTC | CSVDVDRVSGANVLTF
17 | NA | NA | TRBJ2-7 | TRBV4-1 | TGCGCCAGCAGCCCCCTGTTGGGAATACTGGGGTCCTACGAGCAGTACTTC | CASSPLLGILGSYEQYF
15 | NA | NA | TRBJ1-4 | TRBV18 | TGTGCCAGCTCACCACGAACAGATGCTAATGAAAAACTGTTTTTT | CASSPRTDANEKLFF
17 | NA | many | TRBJ2-2 | TRBV20-1 | TGCAGTGCTAGAGATCGACGGGGGCCAGCGAACACCGGGGAGCTGTTTTTT | CSARDRRGPANTGELFF
13 | NA | NA | TRBJ2-1 | TRBV7-9 | TGTGCCAGCAGCTCTAGGAGGGTGGATGAGCAGTTCTTC | CASSSRRVDEQFF
15 | TRBD1 | many | TRBJ1-3 | TRBV7-8 | TGTGCCAGCAGCGCACAGGGGGCATCGGGAAACACCATATATTTT | CASSAQGASGNTIYF
16 | NA | NA | TRBJ1-2 | TRBV18 | TGTGCCAGCTCACCACAATCAAACAGGGCCAACTATGGCTACACCTTC | CASSPQSNRANYGYTF
13 | NA | many | TRBJ1-6 | TRBV12-3/TRBV12-4 | TGTGCCACCCGACCTACCGATAATTCACCCCTCCACTTT | CATRPTDNSPLHF
16 | NA | once | TRBJ1-3 | TRBV7-2 | TGTGCCAGCAGCCCCCGTATGACAGGCTCTGGAAACACCATATATTTT | CASSPRMTGSGNTIYF
14 | NA | few | TRBJ2-2 | TRBV9 | TGTGCCAGCAGCGTCTCCCATGGCACCGGGGAGCTGTTTTTT | CASSVSHGTGELFF
12 | NA | NA | TRBJ2-7 | TRBV29-1 | TGCAGCCGACCCGGGTCAAACTACGAGCAGTACTTC | CSRPGSNYEQYF
16 | TRBD1 | once | TRBJ1-6 | TRBV25-1 | TGTGCCAGCAGTGAATATGGGACAGGGGCTAGTTCACCCCTCCACTTT | CASSEYGTGASSPLHF
11 | NA | NA | TRBJ1-2 | TRBV29-1 | TGCAGCACCCTCCGAGGACGTGGCTACACCTTC | CSTLRGRGYTF
13 | TRBD1 | once | TRBJ1-2 | TRBV10-3 | TGTGCCATCCTGGACAGGGCGAACTATGGCTACACCTTC | CAILDRANYGYTF
13 | TRBD1 | NA | TRBJ1-2 | TRBV2 | TGTGCCAGCAGGGAACAGGGGGTCTATGGCTACACCTTC | CASREQGVYGYTF
14 | NA | NA | TRBJ1-5 | TRBV2 | TGTGCCAGACAGGGAGGGTTTGGCAATCAGCCCCAGCATTTT | CARQGGFGNQPQHF
14 | NA | many | TRBJ1-2 | TRBV7-3 | TGTGCCAGCAGCCCTAACCCGACAGAGTATGGCTACACCTTC | CASSPNPTEYGYTF
15 | TRBD2 | NA | TRBJ2-1 | TRBV5-1 | TGCGCCAGCAGAGATAGCGGGAGCCCCGACAATGAGCAGTTCTTC | CASRDSGSPDNEQFF
13 | NA | few | TRBJ2-1 | TRBV15 | TGTGCCACCGGGAAGCACTCCTACAATGAGCAGTTCTTC | CATGKHSYNEQFF
14 | TRBD2 | NA | TRBJ2-7 | TRBV11-3 | TGTGCCAGCAGCCCCCTCCGGGAGGGGGGCGAGCAGTACTTC | CASSPLREGGEQYF
14 | NA | NA | TRBJ1-3 | TRBV15 | TGTGCCACCAGCAGAGATCGGGCTGGAAACACCATATATTTT | CATSRDRAGNTIYF
13 | TRBD1 | many | TRBJ1-1 | TRBV12-3/TRBV12-4 | TGTGCCAGCAGGGAGGGACAGGGTGATGAAGCTTTCTTT | CASREGQGDEAFF
14 | TRBD1 | many | TRBJ1-1 | TRBV7-9 | TGTGCCAGCAGCAGCGGGGACAGGGACACTGAAGCTTTCTTT | CASSSGDRDTEAFF
14 | TRBD1 | NA | TRBJ2-1 | TRBV7-7 | TGCGCCAGCAGCCACGGGACAGGGTGGTCTGAGCAGTTCTTC | CASSHGTGWSEQFF
17 | NA | NA | TRBJ2-6 | TRBV7-9 | TGTGCCAGCAGCCGACCCGAAAGGGACTCTGGGGCCAACGTCCTGACTTTC | CASSRPERDSGANVLTF
14 | TRBD1 | once | TRBJ1-2 | TRBV7-2 | TGTGCCAGCAGCACCCGGACAGGTATCTATGGCTACACCTTC | CASSTRTGIYGYTF
11 | NA | NA | TRBJ2-7 | TRBV20-1 | TGCAGTGCTAATCATCGGGCCCAGCAGTACTTC | CSANHRAQQYF
16 | NA | many | TRBJ1-5 | TRBV2 | TGTGCCAGCAGTGAAGCGCAATACAGGATCAATCAGCCCCAGCATTTT | CASSEAQYRINQPQHF
16 | NA | many | TRBJ2-7 | TRBV24-1 | TGTGCCACCAGTGGGGCACGGACGTCGGGGGTATACGAGCAGTACTTC | CATSGARTSGVYEQYF
13 | NA | many | TRBJ1-5 | TRBV24-1 | TGTGCCACCAGTGATCCCGGGAATCAGCCCCAGCATTTT | CATSDPGNQPQHF